What follows are 31 T cell receptor beta chains derived from one specimen sequenced in a study of T-cell reconstitution after alpha-beta-depleted transplantation in children. Unique molecular identifiers were incorporated when the TCRbeta library was constructed. TCRdb re-called the PCR reads with MiXCR, one entry per CDR3 protein. Here the sample spans 360,000 or so distinct CDR3 sequences, about a fifth being singletons. The specimen was PBMCs from the stem cell graft donor, collected from the stem cell graft. The origin of the receptors is a human donor who donated a stem cell graft to a child with acute myeloid leukemia.

The J gene is TRBJ2-7, the V gene TRBV7-9, with TRBD2 matching over 14 bases. Trimming at V came to 4 bases and at J to 3 bases, leaving 5 bases not matched to a gene. CDR3 length equals 16 residues. Germline V CDR1 and CDR2: SEHNR, FQNEAQ (reference sequence). CDR3 nucleotides: TGTGCCAGCAGCTCATCCGGGACTAGCGGGAGCTACGAGCAGTACTTC. It specifies CASSSSGTSGSYEQYF.

This clonotype was observed a handful of times. Germline and junction disagree at one end, which may indicate a read error. V and J are TRBV29-1 and TRBJ1-2; maybe TRBD1 (6 bases). Germline CDR1 is SQVTM and CDR2 is ANQGSEA. This CDR3 comprises 12 residues. The CDR3 is CSVEGGAFGYTF. The CDR3 DNA is TGCAGCGTCGAAGGGGGGGCTTTTGGCTACACCTTC. Complete variable domain (other parts from reference TRBV29-1 and TRBJ1-2): SAVISQKPSRDICQRGTSLTIQCQVDSQVTMMFWYRQQPGQSLTLIATANQGSEATYESGFVIDKFPISRPNLTFSTLTVSNMSPEDSSIYLCSVEGGAFGYTFGSGTRLTVV.

This clonotype was seen many times. This sequence joins TRBV20-1 and TRBJ2-1; D call uncertain. This CDR3 has 13 amino acids. V lost 0 bases, J lost 5 bases, and 8 bases lay in between. Germline V gene sequence: CDR1 DFQATT, CDR2 SNEGSKA (reference sequence). CDR3 coding DNA: TGCAGTGCTAGAGACGGACCCCACAATGAGCAGTTCTTC. It specifies CSARDGPHNEQFF.

This clonotype showed up many times. This chain connects TRBV20-1 to TRBJ2-7; D gene unclear. The CDR3 has 11 residues. V was clipped by 5 bases and J by 0 bases, with 5 bases between them. From germline, CDR1 is DFQATT and CDR2 SNEGSKA (reference sequence). CDR3 nucleotide sequence: TGCAGTGCTCGGAGCTCCTACGAGCAGTACTTC. It translates to CSARSSYEQYF.

This clonotype was observed a few times. CDR3 in DNA: TGTGCCAGCAGCCAGCTTGGCGCTAGCGGGAGTTCCTACAATGAGCAGTTCTTC. This translates into CASSQLGASGSSYNEQFF. J is TRBJ2-1 and V is TRBV3-1; 10 bases are a match to TRBD2. Germline-derived CDR1 and CDR2 are LGHDT and YNNKEL (reference sequence). Trimming at V came to 3 bases and at J to 1 base, leaving 9 bases not matched to a gene. This CDR3 region has 18 residues.

This clonotype was picked up a small number of times. The J gene is TRBJ1-2, the V gene TRBV20-1, with D possibly matching TRBD1 (5 bases). The CDR3 has 12 residues. V lost 5 bases and J lost 8, with 15 bases in between. The V gene's germline CDR1 is DFQATT and CDR2 SNEGSKA (reference sequence). CDR3 nucleotide sequence: TGCAGTGCTCCACAGGTGAAGTACGGCTACACCTTC. Amino acid sequence: CSAPQVKYGYTF.

This clonotype was seen only a few times. The rearrangement joins TRBV27 to TRBJ2-2; TRBD2 matches at 7 bases. V lost 8 bases and J lost 4; bases outside the gene matches: 7. The CDR3 is 14 amino acids. Germline V gives CDR1 MNHEY, CDR2 SMNVEV (reference sequence). The CDR3 loop reads CASCGTTRTGELFF. The CDR3 nucleotides read TGTGCCAGCTGCGGGACTACGCGCACCGGGGAGCTGTTTTTT.

This clonotype turned up a few times. This sequence joins TRBV20-1 and TRBJ2-7, with 8 bases that match TRBD1. Per the germline V gene, CDR1 is DFQATT and CDR2 is SNEGSKA (reference sequence). The CDR3 sequence is 13 residues long. Trimming cost V 2 bases and J 2 bases; bases outside gene matches: 2. The CDR3 spells CSARPGQAYEQYF. The DNA of the CDR3 is TGCAGTGCTAGACCGGGACAGGCCTACGAGCAGTACTTC.

This clonotype was counted ten times or more. This sequence joins TRBV20-1 and TRBJ2-7, with no clear D. V gave up 3 bases and J gave up 1 base, with 7 bases separating them. This CDR3 is built from 12 residues. Per the germline V gene, CDR1 is DFQATT and CDR2 is SNEGSKA (reference sequence). The CDR3 reads CSASETSYEQYF. DNA for the CDR3: TGCAGTGCTAGCGAGACGTCCTACGAGCAGTACTTC.

This clonotype has a handful of counts. The V and J genes are TRBV28 and TRBJ2-7, with 13 positions matching TRBD2. Germline lookup yields CDR1 MDHEN and CDR2 SYDVKM. With 5 bases clipped from V and 6 bases from J, the junction kept 4 bases outside the gene matches. The length of the CDR3 is 14 residues. The chain's CDR3 is CASSKLAGGGEQYF. DNA of the CDR3: TGTGCCAGCAGTAAACTAGCGGGAGGGGGCGAGCAGTACTTC.

This clonotype showed up just once. V usage is TRBV5-1 and J usage is TRBJ1-5; no definite D call. The CDR3 covers 14 residues. Germline V CDR1 and CDR2: SGHRS, YFSETQ. The V gene lost 0 bases and the J gene lost 7 bases, with 11 bases spanning the gap. CDR3 loop: CASSLDPTGQPQHF. The DNA for the CDR3 is TGCGCCAGCAGCTTGGACCCGACCGGACAGCCCCAGCATTTT.

The chain is built from TRBV4-1 and TRBJ1-5; D gene ambiguous. The germline CDR1 and CDR2 sequences are MGHRA and YSYEKL. Between the trimmed V and J ends, which lost 11 bases and 8 bases, there was a span of 13 bases. The CDR3 covers 11 residues. The CDR3 sequence: CAERFFEPQHF. The CDR3 bases are TGCGCCGAGAGGTTTTTTGAGCCCCAGCATTTT.

The rearrangement links TRBV20-1 to TRBJ2-7; D may be TRBD2 (6 bases). The CDR3 loop spans 12 amino acids. V lost 6 bases to trimming and J lost 4 bases, with 13 bases between them. Germline CDR1 and CDR2: DFQATT and SNEGSKA (reference sequence). The CDR3 loop is CSAPTGEYEQYF. CDR3 DNA: TGCAGTGCCCCGACGGGAGAATACGAGCAGTACTTC.

This chain uses TRBV20-1 with TRBJ2-3; 12 bases agree with TRBD2. The V gene end was trimmed by 3 bases and the J gene end by 4 bases; junction bases not matched to a gene: 2. Germline loops: CDR1 DFQATT, CDR2 SNEGSKA (reference sequence). The CDR3 extends over 14 amino acids. The CDR3: CSASSSGRADTQYF. The CDR3 coding sequence is TGCAGTGCTAGTTCTAGCGGGAGGGCAGATACGCAGTATTTT.

There are a few counts of this clonotype. CDR3 DNA sequence: TGTGCCAGCCCTTCTTCTAGCGGGAACACCGGGGAGCTGTTTTTT. This sequence encodes CASPSSSGNTGELFF. The chain links TRBV12-3 or TRBV12-4 to TRBJ2-2, with 7 positions matching TRBD2. This CDR3 contains 15 residues. After removal of 8 bases from V and 1 base from J, the junction contained 7 bases not matched to a gene.

The chain carries TRBV4-2 and TRBJ2-7; 8 nucleotides align to TRBD2. V lost 4 bases, J lost 0 bases, and 5 bases stayed unmatched. The germline CDR1 and CDR2 sequences are LGHNA and YNFKEQ. The CDR3 length is 15 residues. The CDR3 nucleotides are TGTGCCAGCAGCCTCTCCGGGACTAGCTCCTACGAGCAGTACTTC. Translation gives CASSLSGTSSYEQYF.

This clonotype was seen at least ten times. V and J are TRBV12-3 or TRBV12-4 and TRBJ2-4; TRBD2 might be the D (6 bases). V gave up 3 bases and J gave up 11 bases, with 14 bases separating them. This CDR3 is built from 13 residues. CDR3 residues: CASSFVGGRVQYF. DNA for the CDR3: TGTGCCAGCAGTTTTGTGGGGGGAAGGGTTCAGTACTTC.

This clonotype was counted between two and nine times. This chain joins TRBV13 and TRBJ2-7; D unclear. V lost 5 bases to trimming and J lost 1 base, with 24 bases between them. The CDR3 has 18 residues. CDR1 is PRHDT and CDR2 is FYEKMQ in the germline V gene (reference sequence). For the CDR3, the DNA is TGTGCCAGCAGCAATGGCCAGGTCTCTACTCGAGGTTCCTACGAGCAGTACTTC. It specifies CASSNGQVSTRGSYEQYF.

This clonotype was seen ten or more times. The chain carries TRBV20-1 and TRBJ2-1; the match to TRBD2 covers 10 bases. Germline V CDR1 and CDR2: DFQATT, SNEGSKA (reference sequence). This CDR3 spans 14 amino acids. V shed 4 bases and J 8 bases; nucleotides not matched to a gene: 8. CDR3 residues: CSAKAGGPRDEQFF. The CDR3 nucleotides are TGCAGTGCTAAAGCGGGAGGGCCTAGAGATGAGCAGTTCTTC.

In its sample, this clonotype was seen many times. The V call is TRBV20-1, the J call TRBJ1-5, with 7 bases fitting TRBD1. Germline V lookup: CDR1 DFQATT, CDR2 SNEGSKA (reference sequence). Trimming at V came to 2 bases and at J to 3 bases, leaving 10 bases not matched to a gene. The CDR3 runs to 16 residues. This CDR3 is CSARRPGTDLNQPQHF. The CDR3 coding sequence is TGCAGTGCTAGAAGACCTGGGACAGATCTCAATCAGCCCCAGCATTTT.

This clonotype occurred a few times. The V gene is TRBV7-2, the J gene TRBJ2-3; no definite D call. This CDR3 is built from 14 residues. The germline gives CDR1 SGHTA, CDR2 FQGNSA. Trimming stripped 5 bases from V and 0 bases from J, with 9 bases between. The CDR3 here is CASSAHASTDTQYF. CDR3 nucleotides: TGTGCCAGCAGCGCTCATGCTAGCACAGATACGCAGTATTTT.

This clonotype was counted between two and nine times. CDR3 in DNA: TGCAGTGCCTCCGATTCGGCAGGCGTTCTCAATCAGCCCCAGCATTTT. It encodes CSASDSAGVLNQPQHF. The V gene is TRBV20-1, the J gene TRBJ1-5; unclear D gene. Trimming stripped 6 bases from V and 3 bases from J, with 21 bases between. This CDR3 is built from 16 residues. Germline CDR1 reads DFQATT; CDR2 reads SNEGSKA (reference sequence).

This chain joins TRBV14 and TRBJ2-7; D is possibly TRBD1 or TRBD2 (5 bases each). Trimming shortened V by 1 base and J by 3 bases, and 10 bases separated the two germline ends. From germline, CDR1 is SGHDN and CDR2 FVKESK. CDR3 length: 14 residues. This CDR3 is CASSQGGPNYEQYF. The CDR3 nucleotides are TGTGCCAGCAGCCAAGGGGGACCAAACTACGAGCAGTACTTC.

This clonotype appeared a single time. The chain links TRBV28 to TRBJ2-7; a possible D gene is TRBD1 (5 bases). V lost 10 bases and J 2 bases, leaving 15 bases between the germline ends. The germline gives CDR1 MDHEN, CDR2 SYDVKM. This CDR3 is 13 amino acids long. The CDR3 loop reads CATVLPGTYEQYF. CDR3 DNA: TGTGCCACCGTGCTTCCAGGGACCTACGAGCAGTACTTC. Variable domain in full (rest from reference TRBV28 and TRBJ2-7): DVKVTQSSRYLVKRTGEKVFLECVQDMDHENMFWYRQDPGLGLRLIYFSYDVKMKEKGDIPEGYSVSREKKERFSLILESASTNQTSMYLCATVLPGTYEQYFGPGTRLTVT.

This clonotype has ten or more counts. This rearrangement joins TRBV12-3 or TRBV12-4 to TRBJ2-7, with D uncertain. The CDR3 length is 15 residues. The germline V and J ends were trimmed by 5 bases and 0 bases, with 14 bases remaining between them. CDR3 protein: CASSTESASSYEQYF. In DNA, the CDR3 is TGTGCCAGCAGTACCGAGTCAGCGAGCTCCTACGAGCAGTACTTC.

This clonotype was counted ten times or more. This chain joins TRBV29-1 and TRBJ1-6; the match to TRBD1 covers 7 bases. The CDR3 extends over 13 amino acids. Per the germline V gene, CDR1 is SQVTM and CDR2 is ANQGSEA. V lost 8 bases and J lost 7; bases outside the gene matches: 8. The CDR3 here is CSHSGTDNSPLHF. The CDR3 nucleotides are TGCAGCCACAGCGGGACAGACAATTCACCCCTCCACTTT.

This clonotype turned up a few times. V gene TRBV24-1 combines with J gene TRBJ2-3; 10 bases match TRBD1. CDR3 length: 16 residues. The junction had 6 bases not matched to a gene; V was cut back by 2 bases and J by 5 bases. Germline V lookup: CDR1 KGHDR, CDR2 SFDVKD. In DNA, the CDR3 is TGTGCCACCAGTGATTCCGGGACAGGGGAAGGAGATACGCAGTATTTT. Translation: CATSDSGTGEGDTQYF.

V and J are TRBV5-1 and TRBJ2-3; the match to TRBD2 covers 8 bases. This CDR3 region has 15 residues. V lost 1 base and J lost 6; bases outside the gene matches: 7. The germline V gene has CDR1 SGHRS and CDR2 YFSETQ. The CDR3 is CASSLYSGGGDTQYF. The DNA of the CDR3 is TGCGCCAGCAGCTTGTACAGCGGCGGGGGGGATACGCAGTATTTT. Full variable domain (missing parts from reference TRBV5-1 and TRBJ2-3): KAGVTQTPRYLIKTRGQQVTLSCSPISGHRSVSWYQQTPGQGLQFLFEYFSETQRNKGNFPGRFSGRQFSNSRSEMNVSTLELGDSALYLCASSLYSGGGDTQYFGPGTRLTVL.

This chain links TRBV20-1 with TRBJ2-5, with D possibly matching TRBD2 (6 bases). CDR3 size: 15 residues. In germline, CDR1 is DFQATT, CDR2 SNEGSKA (reference sequence). Trimming cost V 3 bases and J 2 bases, with 16 bases left between them. This CDR3 reads CSARGGSGGQETQYF. The DNA for the CDR3 is TGCAGTGCTAGGGGGGGTTCGGGCGGGCAAGAGACCCAGTACTTC.

The chain couples TRBV25-1 to TRBJ2-7; TRBD1 agrees at 9 bases. The junction had 13 bases not matched to a gene; V was cut back by 6 bases and J by 7 bases. The V gene's germline CDR1 is MGHDK and CDR2 SYGVNS. CDR3 length: 15 amino acids. This chain's CDR3 is CASRDEGQGSSEQYF. The CDR3 nucleotides read TGTGCCAGCAGGGATGAGGGACAGGGAAGTTCGGAGCAGTACTTC.

Ten or more counts support this clonotype. The CDR3 sequence is CASSLTDGYEQYF. As DNA, the CDR3 is TGTGCCAGCAGCTTAACGGACGGCTACGAGCAGTACTTC. This sequence joins TRBV7-3 and TRBJ2-7; D unclear. The V end lost 0 bases, the J end lost 3 bases, and 6 bases lay between the germline ends. Germline loops: CDR1 SGHTA, CDR2 FQGTGA. The CDR3 extends over 13 amino acids.